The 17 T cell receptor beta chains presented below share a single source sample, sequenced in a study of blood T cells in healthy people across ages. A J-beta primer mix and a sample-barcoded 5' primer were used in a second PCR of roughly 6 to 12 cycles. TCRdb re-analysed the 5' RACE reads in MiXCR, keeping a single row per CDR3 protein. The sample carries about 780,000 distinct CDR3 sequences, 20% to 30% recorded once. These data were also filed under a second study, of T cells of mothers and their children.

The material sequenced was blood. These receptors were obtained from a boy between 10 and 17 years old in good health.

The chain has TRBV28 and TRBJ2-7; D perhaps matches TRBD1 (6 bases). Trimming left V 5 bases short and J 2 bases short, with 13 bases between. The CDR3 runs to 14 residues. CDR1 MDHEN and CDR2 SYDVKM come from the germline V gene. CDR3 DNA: TGTGCCAGCAGTCTGTCCCGGGACACCTACGAGCAGTACTTC. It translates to CASSLSRDTYEQYF.

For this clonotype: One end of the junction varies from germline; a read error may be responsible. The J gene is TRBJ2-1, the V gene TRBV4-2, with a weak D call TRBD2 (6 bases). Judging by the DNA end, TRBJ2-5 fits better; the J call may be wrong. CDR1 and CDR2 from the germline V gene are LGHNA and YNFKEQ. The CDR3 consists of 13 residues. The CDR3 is CASGGVTQDTQYF. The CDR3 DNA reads TGTGCCAGCGGCGGGGTGACCCAAGACACCCAGTACTTC.

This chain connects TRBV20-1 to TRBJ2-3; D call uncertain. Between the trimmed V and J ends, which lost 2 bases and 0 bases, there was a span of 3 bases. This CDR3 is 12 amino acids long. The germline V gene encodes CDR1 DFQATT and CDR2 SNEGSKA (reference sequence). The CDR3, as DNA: TGCAGTGCTAGACCTAGCACAGATACGCAGTATTTT. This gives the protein CSARPSTDTQYF.

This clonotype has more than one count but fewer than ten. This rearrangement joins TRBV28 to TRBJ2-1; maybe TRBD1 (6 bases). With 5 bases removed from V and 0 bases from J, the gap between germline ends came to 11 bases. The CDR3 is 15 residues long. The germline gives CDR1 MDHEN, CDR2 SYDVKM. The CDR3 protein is CASSPGDGSYNEQFF. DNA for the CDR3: TGTGCCAGCAGTCCAGGGGACGGCTCCTACAATGAGCAGTTCTTC.

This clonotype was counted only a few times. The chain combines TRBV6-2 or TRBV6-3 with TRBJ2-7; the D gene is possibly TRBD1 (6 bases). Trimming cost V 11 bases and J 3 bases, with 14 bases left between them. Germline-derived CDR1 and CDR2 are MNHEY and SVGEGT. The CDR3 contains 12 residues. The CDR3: CASKRQDYEQYF. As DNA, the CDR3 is TGTGCCTCAAAGAGACAGGACTACGAGCAGTACTTC.

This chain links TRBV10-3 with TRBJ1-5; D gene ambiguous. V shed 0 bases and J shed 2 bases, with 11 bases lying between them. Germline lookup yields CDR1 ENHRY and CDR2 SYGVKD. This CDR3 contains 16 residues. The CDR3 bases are TGTGCCATCAGTGAGTCCCAGACACGGGGCAATCAGCCCCAGCATTTT. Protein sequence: CAISESQTRGNQPQHF.

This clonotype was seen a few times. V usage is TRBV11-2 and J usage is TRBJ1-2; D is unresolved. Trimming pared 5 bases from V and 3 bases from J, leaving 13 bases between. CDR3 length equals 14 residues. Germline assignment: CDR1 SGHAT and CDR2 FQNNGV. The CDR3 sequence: CASSTGPKDYGYTF. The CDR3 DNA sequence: TGTGCCAGCAGCACCGGCCCGAAGGACTATGGCTACACCTTC.

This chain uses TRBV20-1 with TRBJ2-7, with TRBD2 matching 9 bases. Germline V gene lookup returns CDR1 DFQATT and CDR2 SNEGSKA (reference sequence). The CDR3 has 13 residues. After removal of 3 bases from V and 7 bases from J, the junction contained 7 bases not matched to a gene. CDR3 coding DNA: TGCAGTGCTAGGCCAGGGACTAGCCTTGAGCAGTACTTC. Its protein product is CSARPGTSLEQYF.

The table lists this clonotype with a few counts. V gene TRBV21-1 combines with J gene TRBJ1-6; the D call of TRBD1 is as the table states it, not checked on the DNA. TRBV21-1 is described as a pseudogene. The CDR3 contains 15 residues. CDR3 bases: TGTGCCAGCGCCGAACCGGGACCGAGAAATTCACCCCTCCACTTT. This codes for CASAEPGPRNSPLHF.

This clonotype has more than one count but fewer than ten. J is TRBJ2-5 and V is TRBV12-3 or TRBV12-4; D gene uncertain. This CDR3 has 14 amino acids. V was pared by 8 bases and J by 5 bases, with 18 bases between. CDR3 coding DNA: TGTGCCAGCGGGTTGACTTCTCCCGAGGAGACCCAGTACTTC. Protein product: CASGLTSPEETQYF.

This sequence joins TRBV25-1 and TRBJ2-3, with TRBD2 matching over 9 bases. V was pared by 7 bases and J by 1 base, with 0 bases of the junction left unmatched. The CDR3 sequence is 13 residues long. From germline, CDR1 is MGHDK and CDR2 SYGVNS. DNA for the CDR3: TGTGCCAGCATAGCGGGGGGCACAGATACGCAGTATTTT. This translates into CASIAGGTDTQYF.

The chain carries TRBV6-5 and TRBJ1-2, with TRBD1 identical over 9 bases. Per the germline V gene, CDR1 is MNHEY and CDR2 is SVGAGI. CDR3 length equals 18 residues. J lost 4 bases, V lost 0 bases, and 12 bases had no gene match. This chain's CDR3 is CASSYSSHGTGGGYGYTF. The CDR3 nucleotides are TGTGCCAGCAGTTACTCGTCCCATGGAACAGGGGGCGGCTATGGCTACACCTTC.

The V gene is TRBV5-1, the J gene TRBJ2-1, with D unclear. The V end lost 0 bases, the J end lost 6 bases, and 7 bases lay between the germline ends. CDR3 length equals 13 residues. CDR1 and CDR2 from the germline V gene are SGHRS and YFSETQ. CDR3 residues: CASSLGSFNEQFF. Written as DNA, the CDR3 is TGCGCCAGCAGCTTGGGTAGCTTCAATGAGCAGTTCTTC.

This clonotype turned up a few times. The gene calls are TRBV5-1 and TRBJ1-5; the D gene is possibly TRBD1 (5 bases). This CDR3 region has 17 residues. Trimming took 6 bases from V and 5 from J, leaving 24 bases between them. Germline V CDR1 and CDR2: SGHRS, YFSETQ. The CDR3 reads CASIQISTSGTDQPQHF. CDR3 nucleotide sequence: TGCGCCAGCATCCAAATTTCAACCTCAGGGACCGATCAGCCCCAGCATTTT.

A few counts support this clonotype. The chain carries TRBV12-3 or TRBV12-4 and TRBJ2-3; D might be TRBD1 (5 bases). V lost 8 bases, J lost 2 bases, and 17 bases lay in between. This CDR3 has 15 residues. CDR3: CASSPHRGTTDTQYF. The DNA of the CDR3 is TGTGCCAGCTCGCCCCATAGGGGAACCACAGATACGCAGTATTTT.

The CDR3 protein is CASSTTGSTEAFF. Here the CDR3 DNA reads TGTGCCAGCAGTACAACAGGTTCCACTGAAGCTTTCTTT. The chain combines TRBV27 with TRBJ1-1; TRBD1 might be the D (5 bases). The CDR3 spans 13 residues. The germline V gene has CDR1 MNHEY and CDR2 SMNVEV (reference sequence). V was pared by 5 bases and J by 4 bases, with 11 bases between.

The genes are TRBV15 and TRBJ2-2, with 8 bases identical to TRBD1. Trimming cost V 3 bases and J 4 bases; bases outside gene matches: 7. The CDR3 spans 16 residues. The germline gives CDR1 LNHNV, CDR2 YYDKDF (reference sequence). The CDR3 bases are TGTGCCACCAGCAGCGTCCCGACAGGGGTCACCGGGGAGCTGTTTTTT. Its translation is CATSSVPTGVTGELFF.